The next 9 T cell receptor beta chains were all read from a single sample in a study of cytomegalovirus exposure and HLA in healthy donors. The primer mix had 60 Vbeta and 13 Jbeta primers. The table came from immunoSEQ multiplex PCR; TCRdb's copy has only in-frame clones and leaves some out. The data show a few hundred thousand clones, roughly 80% seen once. Sequenced: PBMCs. These receptors all stem from a man aged 25 to 40 in good health and CMV-seronegative.

This chain links TRBV6-6 with TRBJ1-1; D is undetermined. From germline, CDR1 is MNHNY and CDR2 SVGAGI (reference sequence). With 8 bases removed from V and 1 base from J, the gap between germline ends came to 11 bases. The CDR3 spans 13 residues. CDR3 bases: TGTGCCAGCTACGCTCTAGCGAACACTGAAGCTTTCTTT. Translated: CASYALANTEAFF.

The chain is built from TRBV7-8 and TRBJ1-2, with 10 bases aligning to TRBD1. Germline values: CDR1 SGHVS, CDR2 FQNEAQ. Losses at the gene ends were 5 bases for V and 13 bases for J; bases not matched to a gene: 13. CDR3 length: 14 amino acids. DNA for the CDR3: TGTGCCAGCAGCACAGGAGGGACAGGGGTATCGATCACCTTC. Protein product: CASSTGGTGVSITF. Using reference TRBV7-8 and TRBJ1-2 for the parts outside the CDR3, the full variable domain is GAGVSQSPRYKVAKRGQDVALRCDPISGHVSLFWYQQALGQGPEFLTYFQNEAQLDKSGLPSDRFFAERPEGSVSTLKIQRTQQEDSAVYLCASSTGGTGVSITFGSGTRLTVV.

V gene TRBV28 combines with J gene TRBJ2-2, with D perhaps TRBD2 (5 bases). Per germline, CDR1 MDHEN and CDR2 SYDVKM. This CDR3 region has 16 residues. V lost 3 bases and J 3 bases, leaving 14 bases between the germline ends. CDR3 DNA: TGTGCCAGCAGTTTCACCAGGTGGGAGTACACCGGGGAGCTGTTTTTT. Translated, it gives CASSFTRWEYTGELFF.

The CDR3 sequence: CASSLGQGGPSIDTQYF. CDR3 sequence (DNA): TGCGCCAGCAGCTTGGGGCAGGGGGGTCCTTCGATTGATACGCAGTATTTT. The chain links TRBV5-1 to TRBJ2-3; possibly TRBD1 for D (7 bases). V lost 0 bases and J 6 bases, leaving 20 bases between the germline ends. The length of the CDR3 is 17 residues. Germline CDR1 is SGHRS and CDR2 is YFSETQ.

This clone was observed a handful of times. This chain joins TRBV10-3 and TRBJ1-6; D gene unclear. The ends were cut back, 2 bases at V and 10 bases at J, with 9 bases in the middle. CDR1 ENHRY and CDR2 SYGVKD come from the germline V gene. CDR3 length: 13 amino acids. The CDR3 DNA sequence: TGTGCCATCAGTGAGGTCTTACAGTCACCCCTCCACTTT. It is translated as CAISEVLQSPLHF.

V is TRBV2 and J is TRBJ2-3, with D possibly matching TRBD2 (5 bases). Germline lookup yields CDR1 SNHLY and CDR2 FYNNEI. With 4 bases removed from V and 0 bases from J, the gap between germline ends came to 14 bases. This CDR3 region has 16 residues. CDR3 coding DNA: TGTGCCAGCAGTGCCCTTGGACTGGCTAGCACAGATACGCAGTATTTT. This gives the protein CASSALGLASTDTQYF.

The chain uses TRBV4-1 and TRBJ1-4; 8 bases are shared with TRBD1. This CDR3 region has 16 residues. Germline CDR1 reads MGHRA; CDR2 reads YSYEKL. V was pared by 0 bases and J by 6 bases, with 6 bases of the junction left unmatched. CDR3 region: CASSQDGTGFYEKLFF. The CDR3 DNA reads as TGCGCCAGCAGCCAAGACGGGACAGGATTTTATGAAAAACTGTTTTTT.

This rearrangement joins TRBV28 to TRBJ2-5; 9 bases map to TRBD1. V lost 5 bases, J lost 4 bases, and 5 bases stayed unmatched. Germline-derived CDR1 and CDR2 are MDHEN and SYDVKM. The CDR3 loop spans 14 amino acids. CDR3 sequence: CASSLRQGVETQYF. For the CDR3, the DNA is TGTGCCAGCAGTCTCCGACAGGGGGTAGAGACCCAGTACTTC. The complete variable domain, with remaining parts taken from reference TRBV28 and TRBJ2-5, reads DVKVTQSSRYLVKRTGEKVFLECVQDMDHENMFWYRQDPGLGLRLIYFSYDVKMKEKGDIPEGYSVSREKKERFSLILESASTNQTSMYLCASSLRQGVETQYFGPGTRLLVL.

The chain uses TRBV2 and TRBJ2-1, with TRBD2 identical over 7 bases. The V and J ends lost 6 bases and 3 bases, in that order; junction bases with no gene match: 8. Per the germline V gene, CDR1 is SNHLY and CDR2 is FYNNEI. CDR3 length equals 15 residues. CDR3 sequence (DNA): TGTGCCAGCAGGGATAGCGGGCGCCGCTACAATGAGCAGTTCTTC. Protein sequence: CASRDSGRRYNEQFF.